This TCR beta chain was sequenced for a study of cytomegalovirus exposure and HLA in healthy donors (dated by TCRdb to between 2016 and 2019). Regarding the complete study: In an earlier analysis of under 600 of the donors, roughly 300 Gb of sequence data and some 120 million unique TCR beta sequences from some 170 million T cells were reported. An early release covering roughly 600 HLA-typed donors comprised about 300 gigabases of sequencing data and around 80 million unique TCR sequences. Of the 300 to 500 genotyped donors, less than 90% were placed in the genetic ancestry cluster associated with self-reported Caucasian donors. The study aimed to test whether cataloging public T cell receptors could reveal signatures of past pathogen exposure. The study profiled the T cell repertoires of some 610 subjects by immunosequencing and related them to cytomegalovirus serostatus. Besides the first cohort of more than 650 subjects, a separate validation cohort made up of roughly 120 different subjects was used. The study combined high-throughput TCR immunosequencing, statistical association of individual TCRs with disease status, and machine learning to predict cytomegalovirus infection status. To study patterns of TCR occurrence, a later analysis re-analyzed previously published TCR beta repertoires from 650 to 750 donors and added high-resolution HLA genotyping. In the later analysis, no new phenotypic data were used to find candidate immune exposures; instead, reliance was placed on TCR beta sequences and their occurrence across donors. In an earlier analysis of 587 of the donors, high-throughput TCR beta sequencing was used to judge whether each TCR beta V gene segment behaved as functional or pseudogenic. Donor age, sex, ethnicity and CMV serostatus were compiled together with the repertoire data. A later genetic analysis used genome-wide SNP genotypes for 398 of the 666 donors, treating that subset as a discovery cohort. All discovery cohort repertoires had been generated on a single sequencing platform. Class I and class II HLA loci were covered by the typing at four-digit resolution. Typing coverage varied by locus: about 620-630 donors for A, B, C, DRB1 and DQB1; roughly 520 for DQA1; more than 600 for DPA1; roughly 450 for DPB1. Roughly five DR-DQ haplotypes were treated as single units for association and clustering because of strong linkage in the cohort. Among about 410 genotyped donors of the cohort, an average of approximately 200,000 unique TCR beta nucleotide sequences was sequenced per donor, of which 15% to 20% were non-productive. The research as a whole found: A further reported finding was that TCR beta sequences accurately predicted the HLA-A and HLA-B alleles for most subjects in the first cohort. The cohort was sequenced for TCR beta chains only, and without alpha or paired-chain data the features that could be detected were limited. In a later analysis, TCR association rates were found to vary across HLA loci, with the most associated TCRs seen for DRB1 alleles and the fewest for HLA-C alleles. A cluster of highly shared sequence variants was judged likely to be a technical artifact of the sequencing pipeline. In a later analysis, several top co-occurrence clusters were reported to appear linked to parvovirus B19, influenza, CMV and Epstein-Barr virus. In a later analysis, HLA-associated TCR beta chains were found to be more clonally expanded and to have lower generation probabilities than equally common non-associated chains. Because some donors lacked HLA typing at each locus, the association tests relied only on the typed subset. Most TCR sequences were observed very rarely across donors, whereas some public TCRs were present in many individuals. A total of 164 TCR beta chains were listed by the study as associated with cytomegalovirus. In both the original and validation cohorts, the classifier was reported to diagnose cytomegalovirus status with high specificity and sensitivity. Linkage disequilibrium might explain the correlated functional status among segregating V segments, but an unknown experimental factor could not be excluded. An earlier analysis of 450 to 750 of the donors showed that most TCR beta V segments appeared in productive rearrangements either about 90% or about 30% of the time, which broadly matched IMGT annotations. V-gene and J-gene trimming of TCR beta chains was associated with a missense DCLRE1C variant in a later genetic analysis, and the association was replicated in an independent cohort. The only immune exposure information available for the cohort was CMV serostatus. The authors suggested that the approach could potentially be generalized to other disease states and immunological phenotypes. Strong co-occurrence of HLA alleles, especially DR and DQ, made assigning TCR associations to individual alleles difficult. Compared with the approximately 670-donor mean, donors in an Asian-associated ancestry cluster had fewer N-insertions in productive TCRs, according to a later genetic analysis. In vitro tests confirmed that a few of the cytomegalovirus-associated TCR beta chains recognize cytomegalovirus antigens. Over 15 rarely observed V segments, including chromosome 9 orphons, were excluded from the earlier analysis of almost 600 of the donors because counts were too low. The presence/absence analyses assumed that sequencing depth was roughly uniform across donors, and that assumption may not be true. In a later analysis, some 17,000 TCR beta sequences were associated with specific HLA alleles at a false discovery rate of 0.05. In a later analysis, most CMV-associated TCR beta chains were found to appear HLA-restricted, with HLA associations seemingly driven largely by CMV exposure.

As to this clone: The specificity of this receptor is unknown.

Library preparation used the immunoSEQ multiplex PCR assay. The multiplex PCR relied on a mix of 60 forward primers for TCR Vbeta segments and 13 reverse primers for TCR Jbeta segments. The CDR3 region of rearranged TCR beta genes was amplified from genomic DNA by a multiplex PCR assay. The amplified TCR beta libraries were sequenced on the Illumina HiSeq System as 87-base-pair reads. The authors processed their data as follows. In a later analysis, roughly 80 million unique TCR beta chains were counted across the approximately 640 repertoires, and around 10 million of these chains were shared by at least two donors. Raw reads were error-corrected and collapsed into unique sequences with a nearest-neighbor algorithm that merged closely related sequences to remove PCR and sequencing errors. To assign V, D and J gene segments, CDR3 sequences were aligned to IMGT reference sequences. Each retained sequence needed at least a six-nucleotide match to both a V gene segment and a J gene segment. A rearrangement counted as productive if the CDR3 had no stop codons and remained in frame with V and J, and every other rearrangement counted as non-productive. CDR3 was defined by IMGT convention, running from the second conserved V-encoded cysteine to the conserved J-encoded phenylalanine. Sequences without an unambiguous match to a single V gene segment were excluded from the earlier analysis of about 630 of the donors. In an earlier analysis of approximately 500 of the donors, a V segment was called functional when productive rearrangements were above 56.7%, and segregating when the standard deviation between donors exceeded 5%. A statistical classification framework was developed to diagnose cytomegalovirus status using the catalog of TCR beta chain sequences. A later analysis assigned V and J genes by comparing TCR nucleotide sequences with IMGT/GENE-DB human TR gene sequences. Using the TCRdist pipeline, a later analysis assigned CDR3 sequences along with most-parsimonious VDJ recombination scenarios. A later analysis defined each TCR beta chain by its CDR3 amino acid sequence plus V-gene family, and excluded reads lacking a unique V-gene family. As a way to deal with suspected cross-contamination and a sequencing artifact, a later analysis dropped over 550 nucleotide sequences that were highly shared and had low generation probability. In a later analysis, a clonal expansion index was calculated for each public chain from normalized within-repertoire ranks of inferred template counts. Generation probabilities in a later analysis came from a VDJ recombination model fitted to out-of-frame rearrangements, and those results were checked against IGoR. In a later analysis, hypergeometric tests were used to score TCR-TCR, TCR-HLA and TCR-CMV co-occurrence, with a repertoire-size bias correction applied to TCR pairs. To estimate false discovery rates, a later analysis permuted the HLA or CMV assignments 20 times. A later analysis grouped co-occurring TCRs with DBSCAN, adding TCRdist sequence similarity when clustering within HLA-allele-positive subsets. Co-occurrence clustering excluded repertoires with fewer than 30,000 or more than 120,000 public chains, plus five with anomalous nucleotide sharing. What TCRdb holds here is the immuneACCESS table cut down to in-frame rearrangements. Part of the clones is not present; checked against another copy, under half of the missing clones reflect an unresolved V gene, and the others are unexplained. That table furnishes V, J and clone size, whereas the DNA furnished D and trimming. The data table for this sample lists over 100,000 clones. Around 3.4% of the sample rests with the top ten.

The cohort comprised some 730 healthy bone marrow donors. At the time of sampling, all cohort members were nominally healthy, though unrecorded immune exposures were likely present. The donor was CMV seronegative and was included in the group of under 450 seronegative cohort members. A peripheral blood sample was provided by each donor, and peripheral blood mononuclear cells were used for TCR beta sequencing. The Qiagen DNeasy Blood Extraction Kit was used to extract genomic DNA from the blood cell samples. Material for sequencing was PBMCs. This clonotype was obtained from a man aged 30-40 years in good health and CMV-seronegative.

The DNA sequence reads TGTGCCAGCAGCTTCGGCGGGGGCAGCACAGATACGCAGTATTTT. The resulting protein is CASSFGGGSTDTQYF. The receptor chain draws on TRBV5-6 and TRBJ2-3; tentative D gene TRBD2, with 7 bases matching. The CDR3 starts with the cysteine, ends with the phenylalanine, and has 15 residues. CDR3 DNA only is kept here, 45 bases in frame from base 1. The V end loses 2 bases and the J end loses 0 bases, and a stretch of 10 bases separates them. The germline V gene yields SGHDT for CDR1 and YYEEEE for CDR2. Beyond the CDR3, the reference TRBV5-6 and TRBJ2-3 genes provide the residues; the full variable domain reads: DAGVTQSPTHLIKTRGQQVTLRCSPKSGHDTVSWYQQALGQGPQFIFQYYEEEERQRGNFPDRFSGHQFPNYSSELNVNALLLGDSALYLCASSFGGGSTDTQYFGPGTRLTVL.